This T cell receptor (beta chain) was observed in a study of T cell responses to AZD1222 COVID-19 vaccine. Study-level results: There were vaccine-associated CD4 TCRs across spike, dominant at 160-218 and 743-854.

Data came from immunoSEQ multiplex PCR; TCRdb stores just in-frame clones and leaves some out. The data show roughly 180,000 clones, more than 75% seen once. The CDR3 is 16 residues long. Germline values: CDR1 SGHVS, CDR2 FQNEAQ. V lost 1 base, J lost 8 bases, and 15 bases lay in between. Remarks on this clone: Its antigen is unknown.

The source was peripheral blood, collected on day 0 of MenACWY control vaccination. The chain carries TRBV7-8 and TRBJ1-6, with D possibly matching TRBD1 (5 bases). This TCR derives from an adult in good health. CDR3 DNA sequence: TGTGCCAGCAGCTTAGAGCCGGGGGTACCGCATTCACCCCTCCACTTT. Translated: CASSLEPGVPHSPLHF.